This TCR beta chain was retrieved from a study of T cell changes during pregnancy in multiple sclerosis. Libraries were prepared by immunoSEQ multiplex PCR; TCRdb keeps only in-frame clonotypes and omits some of them. The sample has some 22,000 clones; more than 85% are singletons. The specimen was CD8+ T cells from peripheral blood mononuclear cells, collected after pregnancy. This sequence originates from a female donor with multiple sclerosis, enrolled in a pregnancy study.

CDR3 residues: CASSLFWGHEKLFF. The CDR3 bases are TGTGCCAGCAGTTTATTCTGGGGCCATGAAAAACTGTTTTTT. The genes are TRBV28 and TRBJ1-4; D is perhaps TRBD1 (5 bases). The CDR3 is made up of 14 amino acids. The germline V gene has CDR1 MDHEN and CDR2 SYDVKM. Trimming took 1 base from V and 6 from J, leaving 9 bases between them.